The 10 T cell receptor beta chains presented below share a single source sample, sequenced in a study of response to subunit inactivated influenza vaccine. TCRdb recomputed calls from the RT-PCR reads with MiXCR, one row per CDR3 protein. The sample has hundreds of thousands of distinct CDR3 sequences, less than 20% seen once. The sequences come from PBMCs from blood, collected 5 days after vaccination. These receptors originate from a man in his fifties or sixties who received an inactivated influenza vaccine.

This chain connects TRBV20-1 to TRBJ2-1; D is uncertain. Trimming shortened V by 1 base and J by 0 bases, and 13 bases separated the two germline ends. The CDR3 extends over 16 amino acids. Germline V gives CDR1 DFQATT, CDR2 SNEGSKA (reference sequence). The CDR3 spells CSARGLRSSSYNEQFF. DNA for the CDR3: TGCAGTGCTAGAGGGTTGCGGAGTAGCTCCTACAATGAGCAGTTCTTC.

This clonotype showed up just a few times. The chain couples TRBV12-3 or TRBV12-4 to TRBJ1-2, with TRBD1 matching over 11 bases. This CDR3 has 16 amino acids. J gave up 6 bases and V 3 bases, and 9 bases lay outside the gene matches. In DNA form, the CDR3 reads TGTGCCAGCAGTTTGTGGCAATCGGACAGGGGGCATGGCTACACCTTC. It codes for CASSLWQSDRGHGYTF.

A single count supports this clonotype. The chain employs TRBV6-2 or TRBV6-3 and TRBJ2-7, with D unclear. Trimming stripped 6 bases from V and 3 bases from J, with 12 bases between. The CDR3 length is 13 residues. Germline-derived CDR1 and CDR2 are MNHEY and SVGEGT. DNA of the CDR3: TGTGCCAGCAGGTCCAACTTTGGCTACGAGCAGTACTTC. As protein: CASRSNFGYEQYF.

Ten or more counts support this clonotype. This chain connects TRBV5-1 to TRBJ1-4; the D is unclear. The CDR3 spans 13 residues. The ends were cut back, 4 bases at V and 0 bases at J, with 4 bases in the middle. Germline CDR1 is SGHRS and CDR2 is YFSETQ. CDR3 in DNA: TGCGCCAGCAGCCTTACAACTAATGAAAAACTGTTTTTT. It codes for CASSLTTNEKLFF.

This chain links TRBV6-1 with TRBJ2-1, with 7 bases fitting TRBD2. CDR1 and CDR2 (germline): MNHNS, SASEGT. Trimming cost V 2 bases and J 15 bases; bases outside gene matches: 10. The CDR3 runs to 13 residues. The CDR3 sequence: CASSEREGGLLFF. The CDR3 bases are TGTGCCAGCAGTGAAAGGGAGGGAGGGTTACTGTTCTTC.

The J gene is TRBJ2-1, the V gene TRBV7-2; TRBD2 aligns across 13 bases. Losses at the gene ends were 5 bases for V and 9 bases for J; bases not matched to a gene: 13. Germline values: CDR1 SGHTA, CDR2 FQGNSA. The CDR3 covers 17 residues. CDR3 amino acids: CASSPDRGLAGEGEQFF. CDR3 bases: TGTGCCAGCAGCCCCGACCGAGGACTAGCGGGAGAGGGTGAGCAGTTCTTC.

This chain joins TRBV6-4 and TRBJ2-7; a weak D match, TRBD2 (5 bases). V was cut by 6 bases and J by 7 bases, with 16 bases left in between. The CDR3 covers 13 residues. Germline loops: CDR1 MRHNA, CDR2 SNTAGT. The CDR3 spells CASRRLTPGEQYF. The CDR3 DNA sequence: TGTGCCAGCAGAAGATTAACTCCGGGAGAGCAGTACTTC.

This clonotype was seen at least ten times. V gene TRBV6-5 combines with J gene TRBJ1-2, with 9 bases matching TRBD1. This CDR3 has 16 residues. Looked up from germline, CDR1 is MNHEY and CDR2 is SVGAGI. J was trimmed by 2 bases and V by 0 bases; bases with no gene match: 4. CDR3 amino acids: CASSYSGQGFNYGYTF. The CDR3 DNA reads as TGTGCCAGCAGTTACTCGGGACAGGGTTTCAACTATGGCTACACCTTC.

This clonotype was counted a few times. The J gene is TRBJ2-3, the V gene TRBV15; D possibly corresponds to TRBD2 (5 bases). This CDR3 comprises 16 residues. V was trimmed by 5 bases and J by 0 bases, leaving 15 bases between them. The V gene's germline CDR1 is LNHNV and CDR2 YYDKDF (reference sequence). The CDR3: CATSASPAGSTDTQYF. The CDR3 region has the DNA TGTGCCACCAGCGCTTCACCGGCGGGTAGCACAGATACGCAGTATTTT.

This clonotype was seen more than once but under ten times. The CDR3 coding sequence is TGTGCCAGCAGCCAAGGAACCGGGACAGGGTACCACGAGCAGTACTTC. This encodes CASSQGTGTGYHEQYF. V gene TRBV4-2 combines with J gene TRBJ2-7; TRBD1 aligns across 9 bases. The V gene end was trimmed by 1 base and the J gene end by 5 bases; junction bases not matched to a gene: 9. Germline V gene sequence: CDR1 LGHNA, CDR2 YNFKEQ. This CDR3 spans 16 amino acids.